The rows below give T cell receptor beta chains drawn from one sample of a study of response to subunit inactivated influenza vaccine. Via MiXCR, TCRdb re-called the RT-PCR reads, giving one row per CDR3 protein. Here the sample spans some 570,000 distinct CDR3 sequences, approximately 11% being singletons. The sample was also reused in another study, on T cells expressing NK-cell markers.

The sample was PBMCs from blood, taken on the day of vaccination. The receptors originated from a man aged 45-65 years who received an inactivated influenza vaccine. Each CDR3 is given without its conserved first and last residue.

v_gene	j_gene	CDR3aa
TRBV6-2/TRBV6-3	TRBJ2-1	ASSYPLGLVSYNEQF
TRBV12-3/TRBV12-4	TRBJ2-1	ASSPPGLRLNEQF
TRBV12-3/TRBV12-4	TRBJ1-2	ASRRAANYGYT
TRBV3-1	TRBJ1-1	ASSRLSTANTEAF
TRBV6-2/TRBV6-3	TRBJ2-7	ASTGDYLTYEQY
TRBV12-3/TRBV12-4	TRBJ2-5	ASSIRRGRETQY
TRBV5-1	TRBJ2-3	ASSYRTGEVDTQY
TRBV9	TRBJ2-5	ASSPKTGQAYQETQY
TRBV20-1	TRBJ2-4	SARGPSDSGKNIQY
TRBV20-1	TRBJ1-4	SARDLGGMGEKLF
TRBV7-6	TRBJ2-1	ASNPRLRDSWSSYNEQF
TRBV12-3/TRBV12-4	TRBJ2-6	ASSPNSGANVLT
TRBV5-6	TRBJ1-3	DSSLGQGASSGNTIY
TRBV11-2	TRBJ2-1	ASSFLGFSYNEQF
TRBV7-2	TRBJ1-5	ASTQGPDNQPQH
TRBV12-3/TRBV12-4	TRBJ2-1	ATLGGTEQF
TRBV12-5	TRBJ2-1	ASRPPGRNEQF
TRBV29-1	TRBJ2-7	SAAGGSHEQY
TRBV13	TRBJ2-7	ASSSTGASSYEQY
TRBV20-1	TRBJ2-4	SARDILAVNIQY
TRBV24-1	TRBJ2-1	ATSDLVSDEQF
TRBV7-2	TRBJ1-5	ASSETTGTQPQQ
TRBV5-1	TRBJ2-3	ASSLAIADLSDTQY
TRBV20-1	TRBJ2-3	SARSLQGATDTQY
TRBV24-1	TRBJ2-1	ATSDGARGLAGDNEQF
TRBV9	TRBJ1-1	ASSRTGLEAF
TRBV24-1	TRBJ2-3	ATSDLLAGGSDTQY
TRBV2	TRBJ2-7	ASASYEQY
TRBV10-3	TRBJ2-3	ATLQGAEDTQY
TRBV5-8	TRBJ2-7	ASSLVQADDEQY